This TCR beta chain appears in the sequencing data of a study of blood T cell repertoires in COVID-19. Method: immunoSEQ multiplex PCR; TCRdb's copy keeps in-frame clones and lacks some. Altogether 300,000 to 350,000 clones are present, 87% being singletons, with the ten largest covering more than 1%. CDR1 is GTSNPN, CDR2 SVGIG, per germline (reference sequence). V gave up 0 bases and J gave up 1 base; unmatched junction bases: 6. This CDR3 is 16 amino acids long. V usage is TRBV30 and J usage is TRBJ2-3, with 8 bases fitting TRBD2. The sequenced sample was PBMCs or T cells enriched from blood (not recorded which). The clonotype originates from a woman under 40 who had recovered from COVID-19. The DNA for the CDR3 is TGTGCCTGGAGTGTACGGGGGGGCGTGGGCACAGATACGCAGTATTTT. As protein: CAWSVRGGVGTDTQYF.